This T cell receptor beta chain stems from a study of Ad26.COV2.S vaccination and SARS-CoV-2 variants. Study results and limitations: Those who received the vaccine showed greater spike-specific TCR breadth than those given placebo.

Per the germline V gene, CDR1 is SEHNR and CDR2 is FQNEAQ (reference sequence). V lost 2 bases, J lost 0 bases, and 8 bases lay in between. The CDR3 length is 14 residues. Worth noting for this clone: What it binds is unknown.

Repertoires were generated with immunoSEQ multiplex PCR, while TCRdb's copy carries only in-frame clones and drops some. This table holds roughly 140,000 clones, 70% to 90% found once. The material sequenced was peripheral blood, taken after recovery from COVID-19. This sequence was found in a human donor who had recovered from COVID-19. The chain joins TRBV7-9 to TRBJ2-7, with D possibly matching TRBD2 (5 bases). CDR3 residues: CASSLRGYSYEQYF. CDR3 bases: TGTGCCAGCAGCTTACGGGGTTACTCCTACGAGCAGTACTTC.